These T cell receptor beta chains were read from a single sample in a study of T-cell reconstitution after alpha-beta-depleted transplantation in children. TCRdb re-analysed the PCR reads in MiXCR, keeping a single row per CDR3 protein. The sample yields 500,000 to 600,000 distinct CDR3 sequences, over 25% seen once. Sequencing was performed on PBMCs from the stem cell graft donor, taken from the stem cell graft. Receptor source: a human donor who donated a stem cell graft to a child with aplastic anemia. CDR3s include the opening cysteine and the closing phenylalanine or tryptophan. The order of the fields is clone size, D gene, V gene, J gene, CDR3 protein, CDR3 DNA. A D gene is named only where the DNA matches it firmly. The size entry is marked missing in some rows and otherwise reads once, few, many or a size class.

>few|TRBD1|TRBV5-5|TRBJ1-2
CASSTGQGLYGYTF
TGTGCCAGCAGCACGGGACAGGGCCTCTATGGCTACACCTTC
>few|TRBD1|TRBV5-1|TRBJ1-1
CASSLASGTGYPEAFF
TGCGCCAGCAGCTTGGCAAGCGGGACAGGGTATCCTGAAGCTTTCTTT
>NA|NA|TRBV9|TRBJ2-3
CASSPGTGITQYF
TGTGCCAGCAGCCCCGGGACCGGGATTACGCAGTATTTT
>NA|NA|TRBV2|TRBJ2-3
CASSAGGGTDTQYF
TGTGCCAGCAGTGCTGGCGGTGGCACAGATACGCAGTATTTT
>NA|NA|TRBV28|TRBJ2-3
CASSRDPKDTQYF
TGTGCCAGCAGCCGGGACCCAAAAGATACGCAGTATTTT
>NA|TRBD1|TRBV11-2|TRBJ2-4
CASSLGLQGLAKNIQYF
TGTGCCAGCAGCTTAGGTCTACAGGGGTTAGCCAAAAACATTCAGTACTTC
>NA|NA|TRBV7-3|TRBJ2-7
CASRKRSHEQYF
TGTGCCAGCAGAAAGCGTTCCCACGAGCAGTACTTC
>few|NA|TRBV28|TRBJ1-1
CASSPDGINTEAFF
TGTGCCAGCAGCCCGGACGGAATTAACACTGAAGCTTTCTTT
>NA|NA|TRBV27|TRBJ2-3
CASSGGLRTDTQYF
TGTGCCAGCAGTGGGGGACTCCGCACAGATACGCAATATTTT
>NA|NA|TRBV5-4|TRBJ1-1
CASSLDLGRNTEAFF
TGTGCCAGCAGCTTAGACTTGGGTCGGAACACTGAAGCTTTCTTT
>NA|TRBD1|TRBV5-1|TRBJ1-1
CASSLFTGDTEAFF
TGCGCCAGCAGCTTATTCACAGGGGACACTGAAGCTTTCTTT
>few|TRBD1|TRBV7-8|TRBJ1-4
CASRYRGGIEKLFF
TGTGCCAGCCGCTACAGGGGAGGAATTGAAAAACTGTTTTTT
>few|TRBD1|TRBV20-1|TRBJ2-2
CSARDAHRGAGELFF
TGCAGTGCTAGAGATGCTCACAGGGGGGCCGGGGAGCTGTTTTTT
>few|TRBD2|TRBV7-2|TRBJ2-3
CASRVLAGGVGTQYF
TGTGCCAGCAGGGTGCTAGCGGGAGGGGTCGGAACGCAGTATTTT
>few|NA|TRBV6-1|TRBJ2-2
CASSRGNTGELFF
TGTGCCAGCTCTCGGGGGAACACCGGGGAGCTGTTTTTT
>NA|TRBD1|TRBV10-3|TRBJ2-7
CAISEQPGQETPEQYF
TGTGCCATCAGCGAGCAGCCGGGACAGGAAACTCCCGAGCAGTACTTC
>NA|NA|TRBV27|TRBJ2-1
CASCVAATYNEQFF
TGTGCCAGCTGCGTAGCTGCTACCTACAATGAGCAGTTCTTC
>NA|TRBD1|TRBV20-1|TRBJ2-5
CSARDQDRGGTQYF
TGCAGTGCTAGAGACCAGGACAGGGGAGGGACCCAGTACTTC
>NA|TRBD1|TRBV6-5|TRBJ2-1
CASSYRNPGQGDNEQFF
TGTGCCAGCAGTTACAGAAATCCGGGACAGGGGGACAATGAGCAGTTCTTC
>NA|NA|TRBV30|TRBJ2-7
CARKQGPGSEQYF
TGTGCCCGGAAACAGGGACCGGGTTCAGAGCAGTACTTC
>few|NA|TRBV15|TRBJ2-1
CATSRDGAPNEQFF
TGTGCCACCAGCAGGGACGGCGCACCCAATGAGCAGTTCTTC
>few|NA|TRBV28|TRBJ1-4
CASSPVVGATNEKLFF
TGTGCCAGCAGTCCCGTAGTCGGTGCAACTAATGAAAAACTGTTTTTT
>few|TRBD2|TRBV6-2/TRBV6-3|TRBJ2-7
CASSTGGYEQYF
TGTGCCAGCAGTACGGGGGGTTACGAGCAGTACTTC
>NA|NA|TRBV6-5|TRBJ2-3
CASSYAGGAGDTQYF
TGTGCCAGCAGTTACGCCGGGGGCGCGGGAGATACGCAGTATTTT
>NA|TRBD1|TRBV20-1|TRBJ1-5
CSAVPGTGYQPQHF
TGCAGTGCTGTGCCCGGGACAGGGTATCAGCCCCAGCATTTT
>few|TRBD1|TRBV6-1|TRBJ2-7
CASSTGTGVGSSYEQYF
TGTGCCAGCAGTACCGGGACAGGGGTCGGCAGCTCCTACGAGCAGTACTTC
>NA|TRBD2|TRBV6-1|TRBJ2-3
CASRWAGTSLTDTQYF
TGTGCCAGCAGATGGGCCGGGACTAGCTTAACAGATACGCAGTATTTT
>few|NA|TRBV12-3/TRBV12-4|TRBJ1-1
CASTSSAGRNTEAFF
TGTGCCAGCACCTCCTCGGCAGGTCGGAACACTGAAGCTTTCTTT
>NA|NA|TRBV7-9|TRBJ2-4
CASSPDVAKNIQYF
TGTGCCAGCAGCCCCGACGTAGCCAAAAACATTCAGTACTTC